Below are 11 T cell receptor beta chains sequenced from a single sample in a study of CD8 T cells in ankylosing spondylitis (dated by TCRdb to 2015 to 2018). The library was made by 5' RACE. This sample was sequenced with an Illumina HiSeq 2500. The raw public reads went through TCRdb reprocessing: fastp at Q25, MiXCR clone calling, in-frame beta chains kept. Duplicate CDR3 protein sequences are folded into a single record with the most common DNA and genes. For this sample there are about 150,000 distinct CDR3 sequences; roughly a third appear just once. Around 6% of the sample rests with the top ten. Specimen: synovial fluid, either unsorted or a sorted T cell fraction (not recorded which). The receptor source for this set is a male donor with ankylosing spondylitis.

V gene TRBV27 combines with J gene TRBJ1-2, with D unresolved. Per germline, CDR1 MNHEY and CDR2 SMNVEV (reference sequence). This CDR3 contains 14 residues. Trimming stripped 3 bases from V and 6 bases from J, with 14 bases between. The CDR3 sequence: CASSLEYRSNGYTF. The CDR3 DNA reads as TGTGCCAGCAGTTTGGAGTATAGGAGTAATGGCTACACCTTC.

This clonotype was detected a few times. The J gene is TRBJ1-1, the V gene TRBV7-2; D call uncertain. Germline V gene lookup returns CDR1 SGHTA and CDR2 FQGNSA. The V end lost 2 bases, the J end lost 3 bases, and 10 bases lay between the germline ends. The CDR3 runs 14 residues. The CDR3 is CASSLKTGDTEAFF. CDR3 nucleotide sequence: TGTGCCAGCAGCTTAAAGACGGGAGACACTGAAGCTTTCTTT.

This clonotype was picked up one time. The gene calls are TRBV2 and TRBJ1-5, with D possibly matching TRBD1 (6 bases). Germline CDR1 SNHLY, CDR2 FYNNEI. The CDR3 consists of 15 residues. With 5 bases removed from V and 0 bases from J, the gap between germline ends came to 11 bases. CDR3 region: CASSRDNYSNQPQHF. The CDR3 DNA is TGTGCCAGCAGTAGGGACAATTATAGCAATCAGCCCCAGCATTTT. The entire variable domain, with the rest obtained from reference TRBV2 and TRBJ1-5, is as follows: EPEVTQTPSHQVTQMGQEVILRCVPISNHLYFYWYRQILGQKVEFLVSFYNNEISEKSEIFDDQFSVERPDGSNFTLKIRSTKLEDSAMYFCASSRDNYSNQPQHFGDGTRLSIL.

V is TRBV20-1 and J is TRBJ2-2; D is undetermined. Germline loops: CDR1 DFQATT, CDR2 SNEGSKA (reference sequence). The CDR3 is 15 amino acids. V lost 0 bases and J lost 2, with 10 bases in between. Written as DNA, the CDR3 is TGCAGTGCTAGAGATCATGGCTTTAACACCGGGGAGCTGTTTTTT. It specifies CSARDHGFNTGELFF.

The V and J genes are TRBV20-1 and TRBJ2-5, with no clear D. The CDR3 extends over 13 amino acids. Germline V gives CDR1 DFQATT, CDR2 SNEGSKA (reference sequence). Trimming stripped 2 bases from V and 5 bases from J, with 12 bases between. CDR3: CSARSDMGETQYF. The CDR3 nucleotides are TGCAGTGCTAGATCCGATATGGGGGAGACCCAGTACTTC.

This clonotype was detected many times. V is TRBV24-1 and J is TRBJ1-1; D is unresolved. The germline gives CDR1 KGHDR, CDR2 SFDVKD. The length of the CDR3 is 14 residues. V dropped 5 bases and J dropped 6 bases, with 15 bases sitting between them. This CDR3 reads CATSAGRGIAEAFF. The CDR3 nucleotides are TGTGCCACCAGTGCCGGGCGGGGAATCGCTGAAGCTTTCTTT.

This chain uses TRBV11-2 with TRBJ2-2; 8 bases fit TRBD1. Germline V gene sequence: CDR1 SGHAT, CDR2 FQNNGV. With 3 bases clipped from V and 1 base from J, the junction kept 7 bases outside the gene matches. The CDR3 has 17 amino acids. The DNA of the CDR3 is TGTGCCAGCAGCTTGTTTACAGGACAGGGGAACACCGGGGAGCTGTTTTTT. It translates to CASSLFTGQGNTGELFF. The full variable domain, in which reference TRBV11-2 and TRBJ2-2 provide the parts outside the CDR3, is EAGVAQSPRYKIIEKRQSVAFWCNPISGHATLYWYQQILGQGPKLLIQFQNNGVVDDSQLPKDRFSAERLKGVDSTLKIQPAKLEDSAVYLCASSLFTGQGNTGELFFGEGSRLTVL.

This clonotype was seen at least ten times. This chain uses TRBV5-1 with TRBJ2-7; D is possibly TRBD1 (5 bases). From germline, CDR1 is SGHRS and CDR2 YFSETQ. This CDR3 spans 15 amino acids. V was shortened by 0 bases and J by 11 bases, with 21 bases between the two germline ends. CDR3 loop: CASSLAYAGLPTEYF. The DNA for the CDR3 is TGCGCCAGCAGCTTGGCCTATGCAGGGCTTCCTACGGAGTACTTC.

This rearrangement joins TRBV5-1 to TRBJ2-4; D uncertain. CDR3 length: 11 amino acids. CDR1 and CDR2 (germline): SGHRS, YFSETQ. The V and J ends lost 4 bases and 11 bases respectively, with 10 bases between them. The DNA for the CDR3 is TGCGCCAGCAGCGCCCCCGGAGTTCAGTACTTC. This encodes CASSAPGVQYF.

The chain links TRBV9 to TRBJ1-1; D gene ambiguous. The germline V gene encodes CDR1 SGDLS and CDR2 YYNGEE. Trimming left V 1 base short and J 2 bases short, with 9 bases between. This CDR3 has 14 residues. Written as DNA, the CDR3 is TGTGCCAGCAGCGTAAAACCAGGCAACACTGAAGCTTTCTTT. It yields the protein CASSVKPGNTEAFF.

This clonotype was picked up a small number of times. This rearrangement joins TRBV5-6 to TRBJ1-5; 11 positions match TRBD1. Per the germline V gene, CDR1 is SGHDT and CDR2 is YYEEEE. V lost 4 bases to trimming and J lost 5 bases; unmatched junction nucleotides: 5. The CDR3 consists of 15 residues. CDR3 sequence reads: CASSLLDRGHQPQHF. The CDR3 DNA reads as TGTGCCAGCAGCCTGTTGGACAGGGGGCATCAGCCCCAGCATTTT.